This passage covers 15 T cell receptor beta chains from one sample sequenced in a study of CXCR3-negative and CXCR3-positive naive CD8 T cells. UMI-labeled 5' RACE TRB cDNA libraries were prepared from the cells. TCRdb reworked the 5' RACE reads into one entry per CDR3 protein, no DNA. The sample has over 100,000 distinct CDR3 sequences. The sample was naive CXCR3- CD8+ T cells from blood. Documented subset: CD45RO-CCR7+CD27+CD95- naive CD8+ T cells lacking CXCR3 (TNR3-). All receptors come from a human donor in good health. Some clones in this sample may be carry-over from other donors' samples.

The chain couples TRBV20-1 to TRBJ1-1. Germline assignment: CDR1 DFQATT and CDR2 SNEGSKA (reference sequence). The CDR3 is 13 residues long. The chain's CDR3 is CSVRGGRDTEAFF.

The rearrangement uses TRBV6-4 and TRBJ2-3; TCRdb proposes TRBD2, but this gene call is untestable without DNA. This CDR3 region has 15 residues. In germline, CDR1 is MRHNA, CDR2 SNTAGT. Here the CDR3 reads CASSDSGGATDTQYF.

The gene calls are TRBV20-1 and TRBJ2-5; TCRdb indicates TRBD2, and absent DNA this call remains unverified. Germline V gene lookup returns CDR1 DFQATT and CDR2 SNEGSKA (reference sequence). The CDR3 extends over 16 amino acids. CDR3 amino acids: CSASSPGGWGKETQYF.

The chain has TRBV27 and TRBJ2-3. The germline V gene has CDR1 MNHEY and CDR2 SMNVEV (reference sequence). The CDR3 has 16 amino acids. CDR3 amino acids: CASSRSIGFGTGTQYF.

This clonotype is labeled medium-sized based on frequency. The gene calls are TRBV20-1 and TRBJ2-3; as DNA is missing, the TRBD2 call by TCRdb cannot be tested. CDR3 size: 15 residues. The germline V gene encodes CDR1 DFQATT and CDR2 SNEGSKA (reference sequence). CDR3 amino acids: CSARDSERGWGTQYF.

This rearrangement joins TRBV20-1 to TRBJ2-3; TCRdb lists TRBD2, though no DNA is available to test this call. Germline assignment: CDR1 DFQATT and CDR2 SNEGSKA (reference sequence). The CDR3 sequence is 19 residues long. The chain's CDR3 is CSAMGAAGGGSWGTDTQYF.

The chain combines TRBV9 with TRBJ2-1; TCRdb picks TRBD2, but there is no DNA to check that call. Germline-derived CDR1 and CDR2 are SGDLS and YYNGEE. The CDR3 covers 15 residues. The CDR3 here is CASSVSYGRDNEQFF.

The rearrangement links TRBV28 to TRBJ2-1; no DNA is available, so the TRBD2 call from TCRdb remains unchecked. The CDR3 has 13 amino acids. CDR1 is MDHEN and CDR2 is SYDVKM in the germline V gene. The CDR3 here is CASTESGYNEQFF.

This chain uses TRBV29-1 with TRBJ2-2. The CDR3 has 12 residues. CDR1 SQVTM and CDR2 ANQGSEA come from the germline V gene. The CDR3: CSVYSSTGELFF.

The V call is TRBV2, the J call TRBJ2-3; without DNA, the TCRdb call of TRBD2 cannot be checked. The CDR3 is 14 amino acids. The germline V gene encodes CDR1 SNHLY and CDR2 FYNNEI. The CDR3 region is CASRETSGTDTQYF. The full variable domain, completed using reference TRBV2 and TRBJ2-3, is EPEVTQTPSHQVTQMGQEVILRCVPISNHLYFYWYRQILGQKVEFLVSFYNNEISEKSEIFDDQFSVERPDGSNFTLKIRSTKLEDSAMYFCASRETSGTDTQYFGPGTRLTVL.

The CDR3: CSARDEGGAGELFF. The chain links TRBV20-1 to TRBJ2-2; the D gene TCRdb calls, TRBD2, cannot be checked with no DNA. The CDR3 covers 14 residues. Germline-derived CDR1 and CDR2 are DFQATT and SNEGSKA (reference sequence).

V usage is TRBV12-3 or TRBV12-4 and J usage is TRBJ2-5; TCRdb picks TRBD1, but there is no DNA to check that call. This CDR3 has 14 residues. This CDR3 reads CASSSPPWGGTQYF.

The chain employs TRBV9 and TRBJ2-1; absent DNA, TCRdb's TRBD2 call cannot be checked. Per germline, CDR1 SGDLS and CDR2 YYNGEE. The CDR3 consists of 17 residues. The CDR3 spells CASSDGTSGGVYNEQFF.

The chain couples TRBV29-1 to TRBJ2-1. This CDR3 is 16 amino acids long. Germline values: CDR1 SQVTM, CDR2 ANQGSEA. This CDR3 is CSVEDSPTSSYNEQFF.

This chain links TRBV5-6 with TRBJ2-7; there is no DNA to check the TCRdb D call of TRBD1. There are 15 residues in the CDR3. Germline-derived CDR1 and CDR2 are SGHDT and YYEEEE. The CDR3 is CASSLEGQGAPEQYF.